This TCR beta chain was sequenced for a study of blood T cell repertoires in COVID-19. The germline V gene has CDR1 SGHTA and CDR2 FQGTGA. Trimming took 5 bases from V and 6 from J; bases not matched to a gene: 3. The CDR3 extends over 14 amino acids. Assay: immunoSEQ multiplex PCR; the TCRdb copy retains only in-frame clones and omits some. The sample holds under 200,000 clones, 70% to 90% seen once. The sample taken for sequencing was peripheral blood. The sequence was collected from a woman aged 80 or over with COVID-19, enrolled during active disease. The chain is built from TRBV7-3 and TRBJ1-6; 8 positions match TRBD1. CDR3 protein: CASSLQGVNSPLHF. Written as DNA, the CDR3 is TGTGCCAGCAGCCTACAGGGGGTTAATTCACCCCTCCACTTT.